This is a list of T cell receptor beta chains from one sample in a study of glioma-infiltrating T cells after dendritic cell vaccination. Libraries were prepared by immunoSEQ multiplex PCR; TCRdb keeps only in-frame clonotypes and omits some of them. The sample shows about 95,000 clones, more than 75% of them seen only once. The starting material was blood, obtained before dendritic cell vaccination. The receptors were gathered from a human donor with glioblastoma. Each CDR3 is given with its conserved first and last residue. D genes are given only for firm matches. Not all rows give a size; the values are once, few, many and, for expanded clones, a class.

TRBJ2-1	TRBV5-4	18	NA	NA	TGTGCCAGCAGCGGGGGACTCCGGAGGCAGGGGGGCTACAATGAGCAGTTCTTC	CASSGGLRRQGGYNEQFF
TRBJ2-7	TRBV4-1	15	NA	TRBD2	TGCGCCAGCAGCCAAGGGAGACTAGCGGGCTACGAGCAGTACTTC	CASSQGRLAGYEQYF
TRBJ1-2	TRBV6-6	14	once	NA	TGTGCCAGCAAGTTTGAACAGATAAATTATGGCTACACCTTC	CASKFEQINYGYTF
TRBJ1-3	TRBV5-4	14	NA	NA	TGTGCCAGCAGCCTCCGGGAGGCTGGAAACACCATATATTTT	CASSLREAGNTIYF
TRBJ1-1	TRBV29-1	13	NA	NA	TGCAGCTCCCGGCAGGTCTTAATCACTGAAGCTTTCTTT	CSSRQVLITEAFF
TRBJ2-2	TRBV19	15	NA	NA	TGTGCCAGTAGTAAGGGGACACTCGGCACCGGGGAGCTGTTTTTT	CASSKGTLGTGELFF
TRBJ2-2	TRBV10-2	15	NA	TRBD2	TGCGCCAGCAGTGATGGACTAGCGTCCACCGGGGAGCTGTTTTTT	CASSDGLASTGELFF
TRBJ2-7	TRBV19	12	NA	NA	TGTGCCAGTAGTTCTGACTACTACGAGCAGTACTTC	CASSSDYYEQYF
TRBJ2-3	TRBV7-3	14	NA	NA	TGTGCCAGCAGCTTAAGGGCAGGGACAGATACGCAGTATTTT	CASSLRAGTDTQYF
TRBJ2-7	TRBV11-3	11	few	NA	TGTGCCAGCAGCTTAGATAGCGAGCAGTACTTC	CASSLDSEQYF
TRBJ1-4	TRBV27	15	few	NA	TGTGCCAGCAGTGGATACAGGGAGGGTAATGAAAAACTGTTTTTT	CASSGYREGNEKLFF
TRBJ2-2	TRBV5-1	14	NA	NA	TGCGCCAGCAGCGGGGGCGTAGGGACCGGGGAGCTGTTTTTT	CASSGGVGTGELFF
TRBJ2-2	TRBV5-5	12	NA	NA	TGTGCCAGCAGCTTGGGCGGCGGGGAGCTGTTTTTT	CASSLGGGELFF
TRBJ2-7	TRBV27	14	NA	NA	TGTGCCAGCACCTCCCGGGACGGGAGTTACGAGCAGTACTTC	CASTSRDGSYEQYF
TRBJ2-2	TRBV18	13	NA	NA	TGTGCCAGCTTACCCCGGAGCACCGGGGAGCTGTTTTTT	CASLPRSTGELFF
TRBJ1-2	TRBV5-6	16	NA	NA	TGTGCCAGCAGCTTGGGGAGAGCCCCGGCCAACTATGGCTACACCTTC	CASSLGRAPANYGYTF
TRBJ1-1	TRBV5-4	15	NA	NA	TGTGCCAGCAGCCCCGGGGTTACTGTGAACACTGAAGCTTTCTTT	CASSPGVTVNTEAFF
TRBJ1-1	TRBV5-4	14	NA	NA	TGTGCCAGCAGCCCCTGGACAGTCAACACTGAAGCTTTCTTT	CASSPWTVNTEAFF
TRBJ1-2	TRBV10-3	16	NA	NA	TGTGCCATCAGTGAGTCAGCGGCGGGAACTAACTATGGCTACACCTTC	CAISESAAGTNYGYTF
TRBJ2-5	TRBV6-5	13	NA	TRBD2	TGTGCCAGCAGTCGGACTAGCGGAGCCGGGCAGTACTTC	CASSRTSGAGQYF
TRBJ1-1	TRBV2	14	NA	NA	TGTGCCAGCAGTGTCCTACGGGGGTATACTGAAGCTTTCTTT	CASSVLRGYTEAFF
TRBJ2-1	TRBV21-1	19	NA	NA	TGTGCCAGCAGCACCGCTGGGGATTCGGGGGTACTCTCCTACAATGAGCAGTTCTTC	CASSTAGDSGVLSYNEQFF
TRBJ1-6	TRBV9	15	NA	NA	TGTGCCAGCAGCGTAGTCCAGGGCTTTAATTCACCCCTCCACTTT	CASSVVQGFNSPLHF
TRBJ2-2	TRBV7-9	17	NA	TRBD2	TGTGCCAGCAGCGCACGACTAGCGGGAGTTGGGACCGGGGAGCTGTTTTTT	CASSARLAGVGTGELFF
TRBJ1-6	TRBV7-9	15	few	NA	TGTGCCAGCAGCTTAGTGGGGACACTCAATTCACCCCTCCACTTT	CASSLVGTLNSPLHF
TRBJ1-2	TRBV7-2	12	once	NA	TGTGCCATCTCTCAAGGGAGGGTCGGCTACACCTTC	CAISQGRVGYTF
TRBJ1-5	TRBV5-1	14	NA	NA	TGCGCCAGCAGTGATGGACAGAGCAATCAGCCCCAGCATTTT	CASSDGQSNQPQHF
TRBJ2-1	TRBV5-6	15	once	TRBD2	TGTGCCAGCAGCTTAATACTAGCGGGGGGCCCAGAGCAGTTCTTC	CASSLILAGGPEQFF
TRBJ1-5	TRBV9	14	NA	NA	TGTGCCAGCAGCGCCGACATCAGCAATCAGCCCCAGCATTTT	CASSADISNQPQHF
TRBJ1-1	TRBV7-6	16	once	NA	TGTGCCAGCAGCTTAGGAGTTGGGGGGGTGAACACTGAAGCTTTCTTT	CASSLGVGGVNTEAFF
TRBJ1-5	TRBV7-9	14	NA	TRBD1	TGTGCCAGCAGCCCTTACAGGGGAGGCCAGCCCCAGCATTTT	CASSPYRGGQPQHF
TRBJ2-1	TRBV10-1	13	few	TRBD1	TGCGCCAGCAGGGGTCAGGGGGCAGGTGAGCAGTTCTTC	CASRGQGAGEQFF
TRBJ2-1	TRBV2	16	NA	NA	TGTGCCAGCAGTGAAGAAGCAATGAACTCCTACAATGAGCAGTTCTTC	CASSEEAMNSYNEQFF
TRBJ1-2	TRBV5-6	13	NA	NA	TGTGCCAGCAGCCCCCCATTAGAAGATGGCTACACCTTC	CASSPPLEDGYTF
TRBJ1-2	TRBV9	13	NA	NA	TGTGCCAGCAGCCCTCGGGAGGGTTATGGCTACACCTTC	CASSPREGYGYTF
TRBJ1-1	TRBV6-5	14	NA	NA	TGTGCCACTTTCAACACAGGGCAGAACACTGAAGCTTTCTTT	CATFNTGQNTEAFF